The present entry profiles one T cell receptor beta chain with its context. Its antigen target is currently unknown. To determine HCMV serostatus, a commercial ELISA kit was used to detect HCMV-specific IgG in serum. Peripheral blood mononuclear cells were isolated from blood by Ficoll density gradient centrifugation. The record originates from a study of T cells expressing NK-cell markers (TCRdb year 2020). Broadly, across the study: TCR beta-chain repertoires were profiled in sorted CD3+CD56+NKG2C+, CD3+CD56+NKG2C- and CD3+CD56-NKG2C+ T-cell subsets from several donors. Among the eight sequenced donors, only one was HCMV-seronegative, while the other seven were HCMV-seropositive. Randomly selected healthy volunteers, three men and five women, were used as the eight sequenced donors. Illumina HiSeq 2000/2500, MiSeq or NextSeq was used to sequence libraries as 2 x 150 bp reads. Broader findings and caveats from the paper: Those dominant clonotypes were again the most abundant among CD3+CD56-NKG2C+ cells in several donors, at 28.3-60.1%. Whether the expanded NKG2C-expressing T cell clones were specific for HCMV antigens was left unclear. For roughly 6 donors, the dominant CD3+CD56+NKG2C+ clonotypes were among the top 10 CD8+ clonotypes and accounted for roughly 1.0-7.5% of CD8+ T cells.

From a lookup of the germline V gene, CDR1 and CDR2 are KGHSH and LQKENI. The CDR3 spans 15 residues, from the cysteine through the phenylalanine. No DNA accompanies this entry. Sequencing took place on an Illumina HiSeq 2000. 5'RACE template switching, by which a universal primer site and unique molecular identifiers were added, was used to make TCR beta cDNA libraries. Synthesis of cDNA was primed from the TCR beta constant segment and was followed by two consecutive PCR amplification steps. As for how the authors treated the data: MIGEC was used to demultiplex reads and group reads by UMI, and MiTCR was used to assemble and quantify clonotypes. To exclude erroneous sequences, only TCR cDNA sequences supported by at least two reads were retained. The tcR package was used for downstream repertoire analysis, and clonotypes were matched across fractions by CDR3 nucleotide sequence plus V segment. VDJmatch was used to annotate antigen specificity against VDJdb, with one amino acid substitution allowed in CDR3. Following reprocessing of the reads by TCRdb, the data hold one row per CDR3 protein sequence and no DNA is available. TCRdb, not the original authors, processed these V and J calls. The sample table records 500,000 to 700,000 distinct CDR3 sequences. Together, the top ten hold under 4.5% of the sample.

The sequenced sample was blood T cells: a sorted CD56 or NKG2C T cell subset, CD4+ or CD8+ T cells, or bulk PBMC T cells (not recorded which). This clonotype was obtained from a man between 18 and 29 years old in good health. Donor details come from another sample of the same person, matched by shared clones. This chain joins TRBV18 to TRBJ1-1. CDR3 sequence: CASSQLVGMNTEAFF.